This passage covers 19 T cell receptor beta chains from one sample sequenced in a study of response to subunit inactivated influenza vaccine (dated by TCRdb to 2016 to 2019). Receptors were amplified or captured by RT-PCR. Sequencing relied on an Illumina HiSeq 2500. In TCRdb, the public reads were trimmed at Q25 with fastp and aligned with MiXCR, with productive beta chains retained. Each CDR3 protein gets just one entry, which takes the most common genes and DNA from the rows behind it. The sample has 590,000 or so distinct CDR3 sequences on record, 14% of them singletons. The top ten constitute 6.5% to 8% of the sample. The material sequenced was PBMCs from blood, taken roughly 15 days before vaccination. Receptors originate from a man aged 45-65 years who received an inactivated influenza vaccine. Donor details come from another sample of the same person, matched by shared clones.

In its sample, this clonotype was seen a few times. V usage is TRBV19 and J usage is TRBJ1-6, with a weak D call TRBD1 (6 bases). Germline loops: CDR1 LNHDA, CDR2 SQIVND (reference sequence). The V gene lost 4 bases and the J gene lost 10 bases, with 8 bases spanning the gap. The CDR3 extends over 12 amino acids. DNA for the CDR3: TGTGCCAGTAGTAACAGGGACTCACCCCTCCACTTT. Translating gives CASSNRDSPLHF.

The chain carries TRBV18 and TRBJ2-7; D may be TRBD2 (5 bases). This CDR3 spans 12 amino acids. V was trimmed by 3 bases and J by 6 bases, leaving 9 bases between them. Germline CDR1 is KGHSH and CDR2 is LQKENI. The DNA for the CDR3 is TGTGCCAGCTCACCCCCCCGGGGCGAGCAGTACTTC. Its protein is CASSPPRGEQYF.

This clonotype was detected ten times or more. This sequence joins TRBV5-1 and TRBJ1-2, with D possibly TRBD1 on 5 matching bases. Germline V gene data show CDR1 as SGHRS and CDR2 as YFSETQ. CDR3 size: 12 residues. V gave up 4 bases and J gave up 8 bases, with 12 bases separating them. The CDR3 sequence: CASSRQGHGYTF. CDR3 sequence (DNA): TGCGCCAGCAGCAGGCAGGGCCACGGCTACACCTTC.

The genes are TRBV3-1 and TRBJ1-2; 9 bases line up with TRBD1. The CDR3 loop spans 16 amino acids. J gave up 3 bases and V 0 bases, and 5 bases lay outside the gene matches. CDR1 and CDR2 (germline): LGHDT, YNNKEL (reference sequence). CDR3 bases: TGTGCCAGCAGCCAAGATCTCACAGGGGGCCACTATGGCTACACCTTC. Amino acids: CASSQDLTGGHYGYTF.

This clonotype has a handful of counts. V usage is TRBV7-8 and J usage is TRBJ1-1, with D perhaps matching TRBD1 (6 bases). Trimming removed 1 base from V and 4 bases from J, with 13 bases in between. CDR1 and CDR2 from the germline V gene are SGHVS and FQNEAQ. The CDR3 covers 15 residues. The CDR3 here is CASSLGMDRRTEAFF. CDR3 DNA sequence: TGTGCCAGCAGCTTAGGGATGGACAGACGCACTGAAGCTTTCTTT.

There are a few counts of this clonotype. This chain links TRBV19 with TRBJ2-7; D possibly matches TRBD1 or TRBD2 (5 bases each). The length of the CDR3 is 11 residues. Germline V gives CDR1 LNHDA, CDR2 SQIVND (reference sequence). V lost 8 bases, J lost 8 bases, and 13 bases lay in between. CDR3 loop: CASEGWNQQYF. CDR3 sequence (DNA): TGTGCCAGTGAGGGGTGGAATCAGCAGTACTTC.

The chain carries TRBV5-1 and TRBJ2-3, with D possibly matching TRBD1 (5 bases). There are 17 residues in the CDR3. Trimming cost V 0 bases and J 2 bases, with 16 bases left between them. The germline CDR1 and CDR2 sequences are SGHRS and YFSETQ. The CDR3 bases are TGCGCCAGCAGCTTGGGAAGCAGGGAATATCTCACAGATACGCAGTATTTT. This sequence encodes CASSLGSREYLTDTQYF.

In this sample, this clonotype turned up a few times. The chain is built from TRBV20-1 and TRBJ2-7; TRBD2 might be the D (6 bases). The germline CDR1 and CDR2 sequences are DFQATT and SNEGSKA (reference sequence). This CDR3 is 14 amino acids long. With 0 bases removed from V and 4 bases from J, the gap between germline ends came to 13 bases. The CDR3 DNA follows: TGCAGTGCTAGAGATCTCGTCGGGGGATACGAGCAGTACTTC. This gives the protein CSARDLVGGYEQYF.

This clonotype was observed a few times. This chain uses TRBV7-8 with TRBJ2-1, with D perhaps TRBD1 or TRBD2 (5 bases each). The CDR3 has 13 amino acids. Germline CDR1 and CDR2: SGHVS and FQNEAQ. Here the CDR3 DNA reads TGTGTTGAGGGGTCAGCATCCTACAATGAGCAGTTCTTC. It yields the protein CVEGSASYNEQFF.

V usage is TRBV11-2 and J usage is TRBJ1-3; D remains ambiguous. V gave up 4 bases and J gave up 8 bases, with 18 bases separating them. Germline CDR1 and CDR2: SGHAT and FQNNGV. The CDR3 is 15 amino acids. The CDR3 DNA follows: TGTGCCAGCAGCTCCAACCTCATGGGTAGGGACACCATATATTTT. This encodes CASSSNLMGRDTIYF.

This chain joins TRBV7-2 and TRBJ2-4; D gene unclear. CDR1 SGHTA and CDR2 FQGNSA come from the germline V gene. Trimming took 5 bases from V and 1 from J, leaving 15 bases between them. The CDR3 totals 16 residues. CDR3 bases: TGTGCCAGCAGCCCCGGGCCGGTTGGGGCCAAAAACATTCAGTACTTC. It translates to CASSPGPVGAKNIQYF. Drawing the rest from reference TRBV7-2 and TRBJ2-4, the complete variable domain is GAGVSQSPSNKVTEKGKDVELRCDPISGHTALYWYRQSLGQGLEFLIYFQGNSAPDKSGLPSDRFSAERTGGSVSTLTIQRTQQEDSAVYLCASSPGPVGAKNIQYFGAGTRLSVL.

This clonotype was detected many times. The rearrangement uses TRBV7-9 and TRBJ1-2, with 8 bases aligning to TRBD1. The CDR3 has 15 residues. With 1 base clipped from V and 4 bases from J, the junction kept 5 bases outside the gene matches. Germline V gene sequence: CDR1 SEHNR, CDR2 FQNEAQ (reference sequence). The CDR3 nucleotides are TGTGCCAGCAGCTTAGGTGACAGGGGATTCTATGGCTACACCTTC. It encodes CASSLGDRGFYGYTF.

The chain combines TRBV5-1 with TRBJ2-1, with 14 bases aligning to TRBD2. CDR3 length: 20 amino acids. Losses at the gene ends were 2 bases for V and 0 bases for J; bases not matched to a gene: 10. CDR1 SGHRS and CDR2 YFSETQ come from the germline V gene. CDR3 DNA sequence: TGCGCCAGCAGCTTCCCGGGACTAGCGGGGGCCTATTACTCCTACAATGAGCAGTTCTTC. It encodes CASSFPGLAGAYYSYNEQFF.

The CDR3 reads CASKDRAGGANVLTF. CDR3 in DNA: TGTGCCAGCAAAGACAGGGCGGGTGGGGCCAACGTCCTGACTTTC. The chain employs TRBV11-2 and TRBJ2-6; 7 bases are a match to TRBD1. The CDR3 is 15 residues long. Trimming removed 7 bases from V and 3 bases from J; junction bases left unmatched: 6. Germline values: CDR1 SGHAT, CDR2 FQNNGV.

The table lists this clonotype with a few counts. The chain joins TRBV4-1 to TRBJ1-5, with 7 bases that match TRBD1. The germline V gene has CDR1 MGHRA and CDR2 YSYEKL. With 3 bases clipped from V and 1 base from J, the junction kept 12 bases outside the gene matches. This CDR3 is 18 amino acids long. The CDR3 sequence is CASSHRIRDSKSNQPQHF. The CDR3 DNA reads TGCGCCAGCAGCCACCGAATCCGGGACAGCAAGAGCAATCAGCCCCAGCATTTT.

This clonotype has a handful of counts. This chain links TRBV7-2 with TRBJ2-2; 10 nucleotides line up with TRBD2. J was trimmed by 6 bases and V by 0 bases; bases with no gene match: 4. Germline V lookup: CDR1 SGHTA, CDR2 FQGNSA. The CDR3 spans 16 residues. The chain's CDR3 is CASSLASSGRSGELFF. The CDR3 DNA sequence: TGTGCCAGCAGCTTAGCTTCTAGCGGGAGATCCGGGGAGCTGTTTTTT.

The chain uses TRBV3-1 and TRBJ1-4; D gene ambiguous. This CDR3 is 14 amino acids long. Trimming removed 3 bases from V and 7 bases from J, with 12 bases in between. The germline V gene has CDR1 LGHDT and CDR2 YNNKEL (reference sequence). CDR3 protein: CASSQGSSAEKLFF. In DNA form, the CDR3 reads TGTGCCAGCAGCCAGGGTTCGTCAGCTGAAAAACTGTTTTTT.

This clonotype was found many times. The chain couples TRBV18 to TRBJ2-1; a weak D match, TRBD1 (6 bases). The germline V gene has CDR1 KGHSH and CDR2 LQKENI. The length of the CDR3 is 12 residues. V lost 4 bases and J lost 15, with 16 bases in between. The CDR3 loop is CASSREDSVGFF. CDR3 nucleotide sequence: TGTGCCAGCTCACGAGAGGACAGTGTCGGGTTCTTC.

This CDR3 is CATSRGNRFTYSNQPQHF. Written as DNA, the CDR3 is TGTGCCACCAGCAGAGGGAACCGATTTACCTATAGCAATCAGCCCCAGCATTTT. J is TRBJ1-5 and V is TRBV15; D call uncertain. This CDR3 is 18 amino acids long. V lost 1 base and J lost 0, with 16 bases in between. Germline V gives CDR1 LNHNV, CDR2 YYDKDF (reference sequence). The variable domain in full, with the rest retrieved from reference TRBV15 and TRBJ1-5, is DAMVIQNPRYQVTQFGKPVTLSCSQTLNHNVMYWYQQKSSQAPKLLFHYYDKDFNNEADTPDNFQSRRPNTSFCFLDIRSPGLGDTAMYLCATSRGNRFTYSNQPQHFGDGTRLSIL.